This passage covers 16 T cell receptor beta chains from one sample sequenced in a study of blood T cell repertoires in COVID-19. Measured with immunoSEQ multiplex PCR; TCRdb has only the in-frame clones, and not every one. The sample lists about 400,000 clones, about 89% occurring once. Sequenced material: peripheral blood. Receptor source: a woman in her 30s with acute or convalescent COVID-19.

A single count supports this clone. The CDR3 protein is CASSRGTSGGTDTQYF. The CDR3 nucleotides are TGTGCCAGCAGTAGAGGGACTAGCGGGGGGACAGATACGCAGTATTTT. The J gene is TRBJ2-3, the V gene TRBV25-1; 15 positions agree with TRBD2. V dropped 5 bases and J dropped 3; count of bases not matched to a gene: 3. From germline, CDR1 is MGHDK and CDR2 SYGVNS. The CDR3 covers 16 residues.

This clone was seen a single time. Written as DNA, the CDR3 is TGCGCCAGCAGCTCCGGGGGGCCAGGAGAGACCCAGTACTTC. Protein: CASSSGGPGETQYF. The rearrangement uses TRBV5-1 and TRBJ2-5; the D gene is possibly TRBD2 (7 bases). In germline, CDR1 is SGHRS, CDR2 YFSETQ. The CDR3 sequence is 14 residues long. Trimming removed 3 bases at V and 4 bases at J, with 13 bases between.

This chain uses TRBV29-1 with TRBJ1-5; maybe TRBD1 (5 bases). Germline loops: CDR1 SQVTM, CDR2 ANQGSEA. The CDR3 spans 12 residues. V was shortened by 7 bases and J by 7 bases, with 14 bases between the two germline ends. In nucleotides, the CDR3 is TGCAGCGCCAGGGTTTTGGGGCAGCCCCAGCATTTT. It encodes CSARVLGQPQHF.

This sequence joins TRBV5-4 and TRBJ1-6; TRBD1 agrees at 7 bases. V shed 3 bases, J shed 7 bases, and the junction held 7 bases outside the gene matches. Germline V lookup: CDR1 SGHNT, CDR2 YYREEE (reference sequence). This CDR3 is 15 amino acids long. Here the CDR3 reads CASSSPGQTNSPLHF. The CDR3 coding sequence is TGTGCCAGCAGCTCGCCGGGACAGACCAATTCACCCCTCCACTTT.

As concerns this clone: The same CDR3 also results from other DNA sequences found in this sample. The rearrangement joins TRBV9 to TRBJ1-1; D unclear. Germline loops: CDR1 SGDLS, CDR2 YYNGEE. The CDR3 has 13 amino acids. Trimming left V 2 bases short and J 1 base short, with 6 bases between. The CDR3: CASSVSPNTEAFF. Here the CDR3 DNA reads TGTGCCAGCAGCGTTAGCCCGAACACTGAAGCTTTCTTT.

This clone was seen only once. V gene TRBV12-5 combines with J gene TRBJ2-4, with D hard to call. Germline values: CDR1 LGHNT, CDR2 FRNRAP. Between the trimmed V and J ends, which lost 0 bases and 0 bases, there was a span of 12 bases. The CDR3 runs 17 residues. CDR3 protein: CASGLVQPNLAKNIQYF. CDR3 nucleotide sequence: TGTGCTAGTGGTTTGGTACAGCCAAACCTAGCCAAAAACATTCAGTACTTC.

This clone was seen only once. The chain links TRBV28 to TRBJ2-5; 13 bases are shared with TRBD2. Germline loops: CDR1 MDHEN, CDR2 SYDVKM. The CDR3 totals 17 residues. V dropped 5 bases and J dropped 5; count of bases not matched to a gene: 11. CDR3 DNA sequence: TGTGCCAGCAGTCCTCCACACGGACTAGCGGGGGTGGAGACCCAGTACTTC. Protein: CASSPPHGLAGVETQYF.

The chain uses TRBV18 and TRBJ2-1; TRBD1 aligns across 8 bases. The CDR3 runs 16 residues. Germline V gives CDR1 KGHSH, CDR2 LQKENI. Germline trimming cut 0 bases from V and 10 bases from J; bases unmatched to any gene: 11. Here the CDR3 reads CASSPPRAGGYGEQFF. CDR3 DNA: TGTGCCAGCTCACCACCCCGGGCAGGGGGCTATGGGGAGCAGTTCTTC.

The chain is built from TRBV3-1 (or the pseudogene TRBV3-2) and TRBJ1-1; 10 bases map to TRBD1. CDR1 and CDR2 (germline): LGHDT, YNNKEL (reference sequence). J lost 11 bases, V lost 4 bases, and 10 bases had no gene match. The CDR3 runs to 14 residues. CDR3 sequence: CASSLSPGQGSAFF. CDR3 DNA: TGTGCCAGCAGCCTATCTCCGGGACAGGGGAGCGCTTTCTTT.

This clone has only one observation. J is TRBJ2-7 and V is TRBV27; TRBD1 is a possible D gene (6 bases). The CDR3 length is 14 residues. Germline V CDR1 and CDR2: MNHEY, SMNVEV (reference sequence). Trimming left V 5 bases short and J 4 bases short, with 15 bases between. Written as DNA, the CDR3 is TGTGCCAGCAGTCTTCACAGGGAGACTTACGAGCAGTACTTC. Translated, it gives CASSLHRETYEQYF.

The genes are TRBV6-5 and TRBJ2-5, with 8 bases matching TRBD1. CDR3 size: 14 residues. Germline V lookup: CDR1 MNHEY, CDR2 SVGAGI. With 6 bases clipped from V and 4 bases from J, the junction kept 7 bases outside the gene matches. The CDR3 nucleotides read TGTGCCAGCAGAAGACAGGGGCAAGGAGAGACCCAGTACTTC. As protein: CASRRQGQGETQYF.

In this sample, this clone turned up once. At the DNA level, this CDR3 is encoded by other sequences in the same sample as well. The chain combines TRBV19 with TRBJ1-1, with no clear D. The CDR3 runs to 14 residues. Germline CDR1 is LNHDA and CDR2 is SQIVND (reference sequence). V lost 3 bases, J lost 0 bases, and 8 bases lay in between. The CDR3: CASSIQAMNTEAFF. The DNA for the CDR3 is TGTGCCAGTAGTATCCAGGCCATGAACACTGAAGCTTTCTTT. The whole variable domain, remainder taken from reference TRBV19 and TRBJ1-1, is DGGITQSPKYLFRKEGQNVTLSCEQNLNHDAMYWYRQDPGQGLRLIYYSQIVNDFQKGDIAEGYSVSREKKESFPLTVTSAQKNPTAFYLCASSIQAMNTEAFFGQGTRLTVV.

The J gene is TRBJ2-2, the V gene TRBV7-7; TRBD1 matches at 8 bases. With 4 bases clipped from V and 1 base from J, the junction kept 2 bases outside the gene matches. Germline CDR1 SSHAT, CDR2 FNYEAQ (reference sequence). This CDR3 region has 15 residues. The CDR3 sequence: CASSSGTGNTGELFF. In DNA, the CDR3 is TGTGCCAGCAGCTCCGGGACAGGGAACACCGGGGAGCTGTTTTTT.

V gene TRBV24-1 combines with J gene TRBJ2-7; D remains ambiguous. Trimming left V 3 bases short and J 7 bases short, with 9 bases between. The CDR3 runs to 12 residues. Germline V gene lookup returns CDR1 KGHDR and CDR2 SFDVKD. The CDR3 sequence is CATSDLGREQYF. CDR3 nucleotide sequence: TGTGCCACCAGTGATCTTGGTCGGGAGCAGTACTTC.

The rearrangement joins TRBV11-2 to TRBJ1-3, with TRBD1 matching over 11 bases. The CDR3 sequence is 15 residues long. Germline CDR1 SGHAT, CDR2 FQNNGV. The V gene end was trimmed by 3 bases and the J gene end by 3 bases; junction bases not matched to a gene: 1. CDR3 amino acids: CASSLDRGLGNTIYF. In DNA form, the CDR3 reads TGTGCCAGCAGCTTGGACAGGGGGCTTGGAAACACCATATATTTT.

CDR3 amino acids: CASSLYRLAGGSYNEQFF. The CDR3 DNA reads as TGCGCCAGCAGCTTGTATAGACTAGCGGGGGGGTCCTACAATGAGCAGTTCTTC. V gene TRBV5-1 combines with J gene TRBJ2-1, with 14 bases lining up with TRBD2. After removal of 1 base from V and 1 base from J, the junction contained 4 bases not matched to a gene. The CDR3 runs to 18 residues. Per the germline V gene, CDR1 is SGHRS and CDR2 is YFSETQ.